Sequencing of this T cell receptor (beta chain) was carried out in a study of blood T cell repertoires in COVID-19. Only a few counts were recorded for this clone. Only in-frame clones appear in the TCRdb table, and some are missing; sequencing was by immunoSEQ multiplex PCR. The sample comprises roughly 280,000 clones, approximately 86% of which are singletons, and nearly 2% rests with the top ten. From germline, CDR1 is MNHEY and CDR2 SMNVEV (reference sequence). This CDR3 comprises 14 residues. Trimming cost V 2 bases and J 4 bases; bases outside gene matches: 2. The sequence was obtained from a man aged 25 to 45 with active or convalescent COVID-19. J is TRBJ1-5 and V is TRBV27, with 7 bases identical to TRBD1. The specimen sequenced was peripheral blood. DNA of the CDR3: TGTGCCAGCAGTTTAAACAGGGGAAATCAGCCCCAGCATTTT. Its protein product is CASSLNRGNQPQHF.